The 30 T cell receptor beta chains listed next were all sequenced from one sample in a study of T cells after yellow fever vaccination. TCRdb redid the calling of the 5' RACE reads with MiXCR, one entry per CDR3 protein. The table lists just over 250,000 distinct CDR3 sequences, about 5.2% of them singletons, with roughly 3.5% in the top ten. Sequenced here: CD4+ T cells sorted from PBMCs, sampled on the day of the yellow fever booster vaccination. These receptors came from a man younger than 30 who received the YFV17D yellow fever vaccine.

The rearrangement uses TRBV12-3 or TRBV12-4 and TRBJ1-3; 8 nucleotides line up with TRBD1. V was clipped by 5 bases and J by 4 bases; unmatched bases: 7. CDR3 length equals 15 residues. The DNA for the CDR3 is TGTGCCAGCAGTCCCGCTGACAGGGGCGGAAACACCATATATTTT. Protein product: CASSPADRGGNTIYF.

The sample holds many counts of this clonotype. The chain uses TRBV19 and TRBJ2-3; D ambiguous. Germline CDR1 reads LNHDA; CDR2 reads SQIVND (reference sequence). V was clipped by 6 bases and J by 2 bases, with 3 bases between them. This CDR3 is 11 amino acids long. DNA of the CDR3: TGTGCCAGTAGGGACACAGATACGCAGTATTTT. Protein product: CASRDTDTQYF.

The chain has TRBV11-2 and TRBJ1-2; D unclear. Germline CDR1 is SGHAT and CDR2 is FQNNGV. The V end was cut by 3 bases, the J end by 1 base, with 6 bases between. CDR3 length: 13 amino acids. The CDR3 DNA follows: TGTGCCAGCAGCTTGAGCCTTAACTATGGCTACACCTTC. Translating it yields CASSLSLNYGYTF.

A few counts support this clonotype. V gene TRBV27 combines with J gene TRBJ2-1; no firm D call. V lost 5 bases and J 1 base, leaving 9 bases between the germline ends. Germline V gene lookup returns CDR1 MNHEY and CDR2 SMNVEV (reference sequence). This CDR3 is built from 14 residues. For the CDR3, the DNA is TGTGCCAGCAGTACGTGGAGATCCTACAATGAGCAGTTCTTC. Protein: CASSTWRSYNEQFF.

This clonotype came up many times. The chain combines TRBV12-3 or TRBV12-4 with TRBJ2-5; D possibly matches TRBD1 or TRBD2 (5 bases each). Trimming cost V 4 bases and J 4 bases, with 22 bases left between them. The CDR3 spans 17 residues. The CDR3 nucleotides read TGTGCCAGCAGTTCGAGAACGTGGGACGAAGGGCGAGAGACCCAGTACTTC. Protein sequence: CASSSRTWDEGRETQYF.

This clonotype was detected many times. The chain is built from TRBV11-1 and TRBJ2-5; the D gene is possibly TRBD1 (7 bases). Germline loops: CDR1 SGHAT, CDR2 FQDESV (reference sequence). V shed 5 bases and J shed 1 base, with 14 bases lying between them. The CDR3 totals 15 residues. The DNA of the CDR3 is TGTGCCAGCAGCCGGGGGACAGCCAGCCAAGAGACCCAGTACTTC. Protein: CASSRGTASQETQYF.

V and J are TRBV5-1 and TRBJ2-2; 14 bases align to TRBD2. Per germline, CDR1 SGHRS and CDR2 YFSETQ. This CDR3 region has 16 residues. V trimming: 4 bases; J trimming: 4 bases; junction bases outside the gene matches: 3. DNA for the CDR3: TGCGCCAGCAGCAGGACTAGCGGGGGGCCCACCGGGGAGCTGTTTTTT. It codes for CASSRTSGGPTGELFF.

The chain couples TRBV7-9 to TRBJ2-5; 9 nucleotides line up with TRBD1. The length of the CDR3 is 15 residues. In germline, CDR1 is SEHNR, CDR2 FQNEAQ (reference sequence). The ends lost 5 bases at V and 5 bases at J; junction bases unmatched: 9. The CDR3: CASSIWTGAGETQYF. In nucleotides, the CDR3 is TGTGCCAGCAGCATATGGACAGGGGCTGGGGAGACCCAGTACTTC.

This clonotype has more than one count but fewer than ten. V is TRBV4-1 and J is TRBJ2-3, with TRBD2 matching over 8 bases. Germline CDR1 and CDR2: MGHRA and YSYEKL. V shed 1 base, J shed 5 bases, and the junction held 23 bases outside the gene matches. The CDR3 consists of 21 residues. CDR3 region: CASSQAQSGPLGRGELDTQYF. CDR3 DNA: TGCGCCAGCAGCCAAGCTCAATCTGGCCCATTGGGGCGGGGGGAGCTAGATACGCAGTATTTT.

This clonotype occurred many times. The chain couples TRBV5-1 to TRBJ2-1; D possibly corresponds to TRBD1 (5 bases). CDR1 and CDR2 (germline): SGHRS, YFSETQ. V lost 4 bases and J lost 4, with 9 bases in between. This CDR3 region has 13 residues. CDR3 sequence reads: CASSVTGYNEQFF. The CDR3 nucleotides are TGCGCCAGCAGCGTCACAGGTTACAATGAGCAGTTCTTC. Full variable domain (remainder filled in from reference TRBV5-1 and TRBJ2-1): KAGVTQTPRYLIKTRGQQVTLSCSPISGHRSVSWYQQTPGQGLQFLFEYFSETQRNKGNFPGRFSGRQFSNSRSEMNVSTLELGDSALYLCASSVTGYNEQFFGPGTRLTVL.

This chain uses TRBV7-9 with TRBJ2-3; 7 bases map to TRBD2. V lost 1 base to trimming and J lost 2 bases; unmatched junction nucleotides: 15. The CDR3 extends over 19 amino acids. Germline loops: CDR1 SEHNR, CDR2 FQNEAQ (reference sequence). This chain's CDR3 is CASSLVGRGGGWNTDTQYF. The CDR3 region has the DNA TGTGCCAGCAGCTTAGTGGGTCGGGGCGGGGGTTGGAACACAGATACGCAGTATTTT.

The chain combines TRBV7-3 with TRBJ2-5; TRBD2 might be the D (5 bases). Germline CDR1 SGHTA, CDR2 FQGTGA. V lost 1 base to trimming and J lost 2 bases, with 11 bases between them. CDR3 length equals 15 residues. Here the CDR3 reads CASSLMGAAQETQYF. The CDR3 coding sequence is TGTGCCAGCAGCTTAATGGGAGCAGCGCAAGAGACCCAGTACTTC.

This clonotype was detected only a few times. The chain is built from TRBV6-5 and TRBJ1-2; the match to TRBD1 covers 7 bases. The CDR3 contains 16 residues. Germline loops: CDR1 MNHEY, CDR2 SVGAGI. The ends lost 0 bases at V and 1 base at J; junction bases unmatched: 5. The CDR3 region is CASSYSTGRVNYGYTF. The CDR3 nucleotides read TGTGCCAGCAGTTACTCGACAGGGAGAGTTAACTATGGCTACACCTTC.

The genes are TRBV20-1 and TRBJ2-5; 11 bases line up with TRBD2. J lost 7 bases, V lost 5 bases, and 6 bases had no gene match. Germline V CDR1 and CDR2: DFQATT, SNEGSKA (reference sequence). The CDR3 length is 13 residues. The CDR3 sequence: CSARLAGFWTQYF. The CDR3 bases are TGCAGTGCTCGACTAGCGGGGTTTTGGACCCAGTACTTC.

The chain is built from TRBV20-1 and TRBJ2-5; 8 bases agree with TRBD1. CDR1 and CDR2 (germline): DFQATT, SNEGSKA (reference sequence). This CDR3 spans 12 amino acids. The CDR3 DNA is TGCTCGCCCCGACAGGGGACAGAGACCCAGTACTTC. Its translation: CSPRQGTETQYF.

The chain carries TRBV20-1 and TRBJ2-5; TRBD2 matches 14 bases. The CDR3 totals 15 residues. From germline, CDR1 is DFQATT and CDR2 SNEGSKA (reference sequence). The V and J ends lost 7 bases and 2 bases, in that order; junction bases with no gene match: 6. CDR3 sequence (DNA): TGCAGTGTCCCCGGACTAGCGGGGGGTCAAGAGACCCAGTACTTC. Its translation is CSVPGLAGGQETQYF.

This clonotype has ten or more counts. This chain uses TRBV2 with TRBJ1-6; D might be TRBD1 (6 bases). From germline, CDR1 is SNHLY and CDR2 FYNNEI. The CDR3 contains 14 residues. The V end was cut by 4 bases, the J end by 9 bases, with 13 bases between. In DNA, the CDR3 is TGTGCCAGCAGTGTCGAGGGGGTGAGTTCACCCCTCCACTTT. Amino acid sequence: CASSVEGVSSPLHF.

This chain links TRBV12-3 or TRBV12-4 with TRBJ2-3; D call uncertain. The germline V and J ends were trimmed by 3 bases and 4 bases, with 17 bases remaining between them. The CDR3 has 16 amino acids. The CDR3 loop is CASSFDTWELPDTQYF. CDR3 in DNA: TGTGCCAGCAGTTTCGATACTTGGGAACTCCCAGATACGCAGTATTTT.

There are many counts of this clonotype. The chain links TRBV18 to TRBJ1-1; unclear D gene. CDR1 is KGHSH and CDR2 is LQKENI in the germline V gene. The CDR3 totals 14 residues. Deletions cut 2 bases from V and 3 bases from J, with 10 bases between. The CDR3 DNA sequence: TGTGCCAGCTCACCAACCCAAACGGACACTGAAGCTTTCTTT. Protein: CASSPTQTDTEAFF.

This clonotype has a count of ten or more. One end of the junction does not line up with germline, which may come from a read error. This chain links TRBV20-1 with TRBJ1-2, with unresolved D. This CDR3 has 12 amino acids. In germline, CDR1 is DFQATT, CDR2 SNEGSKA (reference sequence). CDR3 DNA: TGCAGTGCTAGAGTACTCTCGGGCGCCGCATTCTTC. It yields the protein CSARVLSGAAFF.

This rearrangement joins TRBV6-5 to TRBJ2-5; D gene ambiguous. The V end lost 5 bases, the J end lost 1 base, and 11 bases lay between the germline ends. The germline V gene encodes CDR1 MNHEY and CDR2 SVGAGI. The length of the CDR3 is 14 residues. CDR3 protein: CASSPRDFQETQYF. The CDR3 coding sequence is TGTGCCAGCAGTCCCCGAGACTTCCAAGAGACCCAGTACTTC.

This clonotype was seen a handful of times. The chain joins TRBV2 to TRBJ2-1, with TRBD2 matching 11 bases. Germline trimming cut 0 bases from V and 7 bases from J; bases unmatched to any gene: 8. Per the germline V gene, CDR1 is SNHLY and CDR2 is FYNNEI. CDR3 length equals 17 residues. CDR3 coding DNA: TGTGCCAGCAGTGAAGCCCTGACTAGCGGGGCGGGTAATGAGCAGTTCTTC. This encodes CASSEALTSGAGNEQFF.

V is TRBV12-3 or TRBV12-4 and J is TRBJ2-5; 8 bases are a match to TRBD2. V was pared by 3 bases and J by 5 bases, with 5 bases of the junction left unmatched. The CDR3 is made up of 14 amino acids. The CDR3 DNA sequence: TGTGCCAGCAGTTTTACCGGGGGGGATGAGACCCAGTACTTC. Translation: CASSFTGGDETQYF.

This clonotype showed up just a few times. The rearrangement uses TRBV6-2 or TRBV6-3 and TRBJ1-5, with a tentative D call TRBD1 (5 bases). CDR1 is MNHEY, CDR2 SVGEGT, per germline. The V and J ends lost 4 bases and 4 bases respectively, with 8 bases between them. CDR3 length: 13 amino acids. The CDR3 bases are TGTGCCAGCAGTTGGGCAGGGAATCAGCCCCAGCATTTT. Its protein product is CASSWAGNQPQHF.

This clonotype came up a few times. V gene TRBV20-1 combines with J gene TRBJ2-7, with TRBD1 as a possible D gene (6 bases). The CDR3 is 11 amino acids. Trimming removed 5 bases from V and 5 bases from J, with 10 bases in between. Germline CDR1 is DFQATT and CDR2 is SNEGSKA (reference sequence). DNA of the CDR3: TGCAGTGCTTCTTACAGGGACGAGCAGTACTTC. Protein: CSASYRDEQYF.

The gene calls are TRBV4-3 and TRBJ1-4; 7 bases are shared with TRBD1. The germline gives CDR1 LGHNA, CDR2 YSLEER. The CDR3 has 15 amino acids. The V gene end was trimmed by 1 base and the J gene end by 8 bases; junction bases not matched to a gene: 7. The CDR3 DNA reads TGCGCCAGCAGCCAAGGACAGGGAGGAGGGGAAAAACTGTTTTTT. As protein: CASSQGQGGGEKLFF.

Many counts were recorded for this clonotype. The J gene is TRBJ2-7, the V gene TRBV20-1; D ambiguous. The CDR3 is 12 amino acids. Germline values: CDR1 DFQATT, CDR2 SNEGSKA (reference sequence). Trimming pared 1 base from V and 3 bases from J, leaving 7 bases between. CDR3: CSARGRIYEQYF. The DNA of the CDR3 is TGCAGTGCTAGAGGTCGGATCTACGAGCAGTACTTC.

This chain uses TRBV18 with TRBJ1-1; D is ambiguous. The V end lost 3 bases, the J end lost 5 bases, and 25 bases lay between the germline ends. Germline V gene data show CDR1 as KGHSH and CDR2 as LQKENI. This CDR3 has 18 amino acids. DNA for the CDR3: TGTGCCAGCTCACCGCGGTCCGGGCCGAGGGCGTCGGGAACTGAAGCTTTCTTT. This sequence encodes CASSPRSGPRASGTEAFF.

This clonotype occurred many times. The rearrangement joins TRBV6-5 to TRBJ1-2, with 12 bases that match TRBD1. CDR3 length equals 14 residues. The junction had 1 base not matched to a gene; V was cut back by 6 bases and J by 2 bases. From germline, CDR1 is MNHEY and CDR2 SVGAGI. CDR3 in amino acids: CASRGTGGNYGYTF. The CDR3 DNA follows: TGTGCCAGCAGGGGGACAGGGGGCAACTATGGCTACACCTTC.

This clonotype showed up many times. The chain joins TRBV4-2 to TRBJ2-5; weak D call: TRBD1 (6 bases). V was trimmed by 1 base and J by 0 bases, leaving 12 bases between them. This CDR3 comprises 16 residues. Germline V gene data show CDR1 as LGHNA and CDR2 as YNFKEQ. Here the CDR3 reads CASSQAQGTDQETQYF. CDR3 nucleotide sequence: TGTGCCAGCAGCCAAGCCCAGGGGACCGACCAAGAGACCCAGTACTTC.